The 6 T cell receptor beta chains given below trace back to one sample, sequenced in a study of T cell changes during pregnancy in multiple sclerosis. Using immunoSEQ multiplex PCR, the repertoire was profiled, and TCRdb retains in-frame clones only, with some absent. The sample consists of under 95,000 clones, 93% of them appearing once. Sequenced material: peripheral blood, taken in the second trimester of pregnancy. These receptors were obtained from a female donor in good health, enrolled as a control in a pregnancy study.

The chain is built from TRBV28 and TRBJ1-1; the D is unclear. CDR3 size: 13 residues. The germline V gene has CDR1 MDHEN and CDR2 SYDVKM. V was clipped by 8 bases and J by 0 bases, with 10 bases between them. CDR3 coding DNA: TGTGCCAGCCTAGCTCGCATGAACACTGAAGCTTTCTTT. It specifies CASLARMNTEAFF.

Written as DNA, the CDR3 is TGTGCCAGCAGCTTCGGGGGATCGAACACCGGGGAGCTGTTTTTT. Translating gives CASSFGGSNTGELFF. The chain combines TRBV7-3 with TRBJ2-2; possible D gene TRBD2, 6 bases. Trimming stripped 3 bases from V and 0 bases from J, with 8 bases between. CDR3 length: 15 amino acids. From germline, CDR1 is SGHTA and CDR2 FQGTGA.

Only one count was recorded for this clone. V gene TRBV18 combines with J gene TRBJ1-1, with a possible D match to TRBD1 (5 bases). Trimming took 3 bases from V and 2 from J, leaving 13 bases between them. The V gene's germline CDR1 is KGHSH and CDR2 LQKENI. The CDR3 is 15 residues long. The CDR3 DNA is TGTGCCAGCTCACCGGGACTCGGAGATAACACTGAAGCTTTCTTT. This translates into CASSPGLGDNTEAFF.

The chain combines TRBV19 with TRBJ1-1; 9 bases match TRBD1. The CDR3 has 15 amino acids. V dropped 6 bases and J dropped 5; count of bases not matched to a gene: 10. Germline assignment: CDR1 LNHDA and CDR2 SQIVND (reference sequence). The CDR3 protein is CASSPDRGWGTEAFF. The CDR3 coding sequence is TGTGCCAGTAGCCCAGACAGGGGGTGGGGGACTGAAGCTTTCTTT.

The chain uses TRBV30 and TRBJ1-4, with 8 bases fitting TRBD1. Germline values: CDR1 GTSNPN, CDR2 SVGIG (reference sequence). This CDR3 comprises 13 residues. Trimming cost V 0 bases and J 13 bases; bases outside gene matches: 7. Here the CDR3 DNA reads TGTGCCTGGAGTGTTGGACAGGGTAATGGACTGTTTTTT. This sequence encodes CAWSVGQGNGLFF.

CDR3 residues: CASTTSGGKLQETQYF. As DNA, the CDR3 is TGTGCCAGCACAACTAGCGGGGGGAAACTCCAAGAGACCCAGTACTTC. This chain uses TRBV2 with TRBJ2-5; the match to TRBD2 covers 12 bases. Germline V gene sequence: CDR1 SNHLY, CDR2 FYNNEI. V shed 7 bases, J shed 1 base, and the junction held 7 bases outside the gene matches. This CDR3 comprises 16 residues.